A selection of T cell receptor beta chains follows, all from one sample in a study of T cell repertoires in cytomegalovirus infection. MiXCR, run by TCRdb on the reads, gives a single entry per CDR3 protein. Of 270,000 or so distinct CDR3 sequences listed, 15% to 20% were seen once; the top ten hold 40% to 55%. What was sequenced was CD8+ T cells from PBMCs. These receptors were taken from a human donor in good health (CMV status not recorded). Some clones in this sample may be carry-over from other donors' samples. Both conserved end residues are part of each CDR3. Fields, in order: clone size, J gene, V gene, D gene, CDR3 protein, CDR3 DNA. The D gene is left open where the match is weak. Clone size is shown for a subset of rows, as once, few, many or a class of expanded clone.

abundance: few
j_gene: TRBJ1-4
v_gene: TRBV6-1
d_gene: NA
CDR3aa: CASSDSKTEKLFF
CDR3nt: TGTGCCAGCAGTGACAGCAAGACGGAAAAACTGTTTTTT

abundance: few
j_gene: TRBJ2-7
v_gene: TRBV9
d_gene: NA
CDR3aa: CASSVAGGGSYEQYF
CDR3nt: TGTGCCAGCAGCGTAGCTGGGGGCGGCTCCTACGAGCAGTACTTC

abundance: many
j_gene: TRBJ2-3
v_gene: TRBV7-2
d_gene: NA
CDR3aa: CASSQGVASGLLDTQYF
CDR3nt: TGTGCCAGCAGCCAGGGGGTGGCTAGCGGGTTACTTGATACGCAGTATTTT

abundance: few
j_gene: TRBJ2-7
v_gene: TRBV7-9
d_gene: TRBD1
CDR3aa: CASSPRQGTYYEQYF
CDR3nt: TGTGCCAGCAGCCCTCGACAGGGGACCTATTACGAGCAGTACTTC

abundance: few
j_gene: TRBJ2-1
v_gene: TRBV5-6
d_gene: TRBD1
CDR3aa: CASRHSDRGLARPEFF
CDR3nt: TGTGCCAGCAGACACTCGGACAGGGGGCTCGCAAGGCCGGAGTTCTTC

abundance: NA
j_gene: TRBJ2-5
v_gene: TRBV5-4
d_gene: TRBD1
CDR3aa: CASSPGQLETQYF
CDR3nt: TGTGCCAGCAGCCCGGGACAGCTGGAGACCCAGTACTTC

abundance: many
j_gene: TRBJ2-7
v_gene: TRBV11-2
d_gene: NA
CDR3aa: CASSLAPGNEQYF
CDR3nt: TGTGCCAGCAGCTTAGCCCCAGGGAACGAGCAGTACTTC

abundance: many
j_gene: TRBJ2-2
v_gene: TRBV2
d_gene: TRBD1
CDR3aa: CASSEAWGQGDTGELFF
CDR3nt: TGTGCCAGCAGTGAAGCGTGGGGGCAGGGGGACACCGGGGAGCTGTTTTTT

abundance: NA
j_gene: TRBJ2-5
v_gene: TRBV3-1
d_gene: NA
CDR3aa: CASSQEMFETQYF
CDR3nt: TGTGCCAGCAGCCAAGAGATGTTCGAGACCCAGTACTTC

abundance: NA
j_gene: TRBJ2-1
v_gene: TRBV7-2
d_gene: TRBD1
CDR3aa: CASSLDAGGYNEQFF
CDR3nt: TGTGCCAGCAGCTTAGATGCAGGGGGCTACAATGAGCAGTTCTTC

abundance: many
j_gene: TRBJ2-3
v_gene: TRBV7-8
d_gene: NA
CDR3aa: CASRIRSGWESPDTQYF
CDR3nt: TGTGCCAGCAGAATCCGATCAGGGTGGGAATCCCCAGATACGCAGTATTTT

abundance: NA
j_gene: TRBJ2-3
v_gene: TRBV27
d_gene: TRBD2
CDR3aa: CASSKTSGGFTDTQYF
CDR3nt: TGTGCCAGCAGTAAGACTAGCGGGGGATTCACAGATACGCAGTATTTT

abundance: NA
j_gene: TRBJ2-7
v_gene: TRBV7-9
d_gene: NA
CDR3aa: CASSLSSHEQYF
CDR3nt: TGTGCCAGCAGCTTAAGTTCCCACGAGCAGTACTTC

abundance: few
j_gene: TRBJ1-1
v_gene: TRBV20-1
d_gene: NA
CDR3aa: CSARDSAGRAEAFF
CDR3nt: TGCAGTGCTAGAGATTCGGCAGGGAGGGCTGAAGCTTTCTTT

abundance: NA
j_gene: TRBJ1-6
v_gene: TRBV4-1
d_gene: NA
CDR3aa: CASSQGAENSPLHF
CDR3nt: TGTGCCAGCAGCCAAGGGGCAGAGAATTCACCCCTCCACTTT

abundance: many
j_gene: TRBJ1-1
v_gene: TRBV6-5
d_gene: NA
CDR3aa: CASSSVNTEAFF
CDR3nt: TGTGCCAGCAGCTCAGTAAACACTGAAGCTTTCTTT

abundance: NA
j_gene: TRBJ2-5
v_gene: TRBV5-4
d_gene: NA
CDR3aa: CASSLGLGTGETQYF
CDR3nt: TGTGCCAGCAGCTTGGGGTTGGGGACGGGAGAGACCCAGTACTTC

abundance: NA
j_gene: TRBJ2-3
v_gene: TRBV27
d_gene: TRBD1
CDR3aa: CASNWDGTGDTDTQYF
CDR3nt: TGTGCCAGCAATTGGGATGGGACAGGGGACACAGATACGCAGTATTTT

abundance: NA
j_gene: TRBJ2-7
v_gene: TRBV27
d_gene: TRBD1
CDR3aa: CASSLLSSVLGTGEGEQYF
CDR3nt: TGTGCCAGCAGTTTATTATCATCCGTGTTAGGGACAGGGGAAGGGGAGCAGTACTTC

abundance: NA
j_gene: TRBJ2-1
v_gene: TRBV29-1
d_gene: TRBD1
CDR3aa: CSVTPETGGGNEQFF
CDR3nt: TGCAGCGTTACTCCCGAGACAGGGGGGGGCAATGAGCAGTTCTTC

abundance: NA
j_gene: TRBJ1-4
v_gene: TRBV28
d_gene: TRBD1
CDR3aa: CASSFEQGAPREKLFF
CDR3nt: TGTGCCAGCAGTTTTGAACAGGGGGCTCCTAGGGAAAAACTGTTTTTT

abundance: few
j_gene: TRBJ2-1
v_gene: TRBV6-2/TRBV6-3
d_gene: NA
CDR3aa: CAGTGMGNEQFF
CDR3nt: TGCGCTGGGACCGGGATGGGCAATGAGCAGTTCTTC